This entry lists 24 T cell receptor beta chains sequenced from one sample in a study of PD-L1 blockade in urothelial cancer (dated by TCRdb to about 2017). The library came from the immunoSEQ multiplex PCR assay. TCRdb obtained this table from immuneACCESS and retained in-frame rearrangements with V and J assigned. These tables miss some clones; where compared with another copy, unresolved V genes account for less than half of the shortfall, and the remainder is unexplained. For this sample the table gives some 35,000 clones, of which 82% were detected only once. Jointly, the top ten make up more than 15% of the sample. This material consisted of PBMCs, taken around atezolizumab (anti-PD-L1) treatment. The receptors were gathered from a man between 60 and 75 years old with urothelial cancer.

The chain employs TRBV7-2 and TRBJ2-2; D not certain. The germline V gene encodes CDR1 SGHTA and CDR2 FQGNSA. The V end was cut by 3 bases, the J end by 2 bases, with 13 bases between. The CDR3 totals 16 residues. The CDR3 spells CASSFWADANTGELFF. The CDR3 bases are TGTGCCAGCAGCTTTTGGGCCGACGCAAACACCGGGGAGCTGTTTTTT. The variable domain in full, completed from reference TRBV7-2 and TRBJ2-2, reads GAGVSQSPSNKVTEKGKDVELRCDPISGHTALYWYRQSLGQGLEFLIYFQGNSAPDKSGLPSDRFSAERTGGSVSTLTIQRTQQEDSAVYLCASSFWADANTGELFFGEGSRLTVL.

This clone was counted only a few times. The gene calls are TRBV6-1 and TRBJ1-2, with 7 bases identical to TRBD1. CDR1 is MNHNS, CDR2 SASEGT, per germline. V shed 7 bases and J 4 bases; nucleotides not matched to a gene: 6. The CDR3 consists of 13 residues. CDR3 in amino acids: CASILTGVYGYTF. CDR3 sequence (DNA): TGTGCCAGCATCCTAACAGGGGTCTATGGCTACACCTTC.

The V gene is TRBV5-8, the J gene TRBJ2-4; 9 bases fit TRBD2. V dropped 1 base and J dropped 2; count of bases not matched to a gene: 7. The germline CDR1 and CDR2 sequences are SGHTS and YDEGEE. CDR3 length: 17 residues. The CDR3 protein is CASSLNLAGRTKNIQYF. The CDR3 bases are TGTGCCAGCAGCTTGAACCTAGCGGGGAGAACCAAAAACATTCAGTACTTC.

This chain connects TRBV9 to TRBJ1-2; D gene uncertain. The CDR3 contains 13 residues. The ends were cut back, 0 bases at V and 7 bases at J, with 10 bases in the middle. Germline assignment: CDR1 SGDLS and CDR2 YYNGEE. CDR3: CASSVGGWGGYTF. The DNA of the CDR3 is TGTGCCAGCAGCGTAGGAGGGTGGGGTGGCTACACCTTC.

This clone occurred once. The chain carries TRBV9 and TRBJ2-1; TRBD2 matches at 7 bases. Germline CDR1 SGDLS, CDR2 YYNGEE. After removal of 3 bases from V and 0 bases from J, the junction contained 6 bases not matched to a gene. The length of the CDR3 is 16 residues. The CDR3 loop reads CASSASGAYSYNEQFF. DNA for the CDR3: TGTGCCAGCAGCGCAAGCGGGGCCTACTCCTACAATGAGCAGTTCTTC.

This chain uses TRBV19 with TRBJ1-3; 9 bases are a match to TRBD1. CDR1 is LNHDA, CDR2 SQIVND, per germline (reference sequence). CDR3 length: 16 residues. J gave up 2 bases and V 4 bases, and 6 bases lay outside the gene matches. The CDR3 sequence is CASSTPGQGPGNTIYF. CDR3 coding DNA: TGTGCCAGTAGTACCCCGGGACAGGGACCTGGAAACACCATATATTTT.

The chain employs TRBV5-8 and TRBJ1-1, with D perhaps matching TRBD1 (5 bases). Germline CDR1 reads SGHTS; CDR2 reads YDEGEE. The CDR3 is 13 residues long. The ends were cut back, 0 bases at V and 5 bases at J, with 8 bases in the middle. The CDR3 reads CASSLVYRTEAFF. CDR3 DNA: TGTGCCAGCAGCTTGGTGTACAGGACTGAAGCTTTCTTT.

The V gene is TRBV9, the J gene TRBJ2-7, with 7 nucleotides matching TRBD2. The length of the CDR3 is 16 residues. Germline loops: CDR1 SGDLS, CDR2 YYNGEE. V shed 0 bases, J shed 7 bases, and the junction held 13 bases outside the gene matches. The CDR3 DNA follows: TGTGCCAGCAGCGTAGTAGCGGGCGGGAGTATAATGGAGCAGTACTTC. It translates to CASSVVAGGSIMEQYF.

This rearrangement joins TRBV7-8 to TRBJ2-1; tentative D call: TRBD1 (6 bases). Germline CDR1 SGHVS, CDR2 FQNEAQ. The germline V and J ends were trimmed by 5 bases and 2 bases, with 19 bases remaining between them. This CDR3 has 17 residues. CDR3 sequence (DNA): TGTGCCAGCAGCCCGAGTAGGCGACAGGTTCCCTACAATGAGCAGTTCTTC. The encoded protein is CASSPSRRQVPYNEQFF.

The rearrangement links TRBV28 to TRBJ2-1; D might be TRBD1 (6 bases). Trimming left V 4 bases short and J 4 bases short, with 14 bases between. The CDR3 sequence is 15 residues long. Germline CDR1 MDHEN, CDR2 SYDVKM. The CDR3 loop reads CASSYRDKFYNEQFF. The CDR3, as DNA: TGTGCCAGCAGTTACCGGGACAAATTTTACAATGAGCAGTTCTTC.

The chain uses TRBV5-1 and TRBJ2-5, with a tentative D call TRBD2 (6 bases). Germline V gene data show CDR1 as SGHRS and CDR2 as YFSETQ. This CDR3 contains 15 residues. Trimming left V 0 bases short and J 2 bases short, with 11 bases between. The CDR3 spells CASSLEASAQETQYF. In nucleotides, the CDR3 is TGCGCCAGCAGCTTGGAGGCTAGCGCTCAAGAGACCCAGTACTTC.

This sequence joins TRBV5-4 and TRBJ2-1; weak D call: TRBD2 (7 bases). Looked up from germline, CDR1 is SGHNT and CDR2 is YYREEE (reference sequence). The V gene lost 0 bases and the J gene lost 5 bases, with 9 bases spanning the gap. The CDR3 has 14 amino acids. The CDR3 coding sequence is TGTGCCAGCAGCTTGGGCGGGGGCCACAATGAGCAGTTCTTC. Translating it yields CASSLGGGHNEQFF.

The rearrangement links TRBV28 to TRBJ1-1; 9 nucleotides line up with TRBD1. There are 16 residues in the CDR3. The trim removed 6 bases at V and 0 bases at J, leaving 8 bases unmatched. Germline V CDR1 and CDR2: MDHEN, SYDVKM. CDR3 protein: CASRQTGGVVNTEAFF. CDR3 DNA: TGTGCCAGCAGACAGACAGGGGGAGTGGTGAACACTGAAGCTTTCTTT.

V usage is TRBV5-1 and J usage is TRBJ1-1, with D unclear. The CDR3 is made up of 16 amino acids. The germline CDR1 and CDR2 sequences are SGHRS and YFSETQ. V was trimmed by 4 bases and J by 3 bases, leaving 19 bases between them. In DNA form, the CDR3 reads TGCGCCAGCAGCAGTTCTCTACCCGGCGCGGACACTGAAGCTTTCTTT. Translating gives CASSSSLPGADTEAFF.

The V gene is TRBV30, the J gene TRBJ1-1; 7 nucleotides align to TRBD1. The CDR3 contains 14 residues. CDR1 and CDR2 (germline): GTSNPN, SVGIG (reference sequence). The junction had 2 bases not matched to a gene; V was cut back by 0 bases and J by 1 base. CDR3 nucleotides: TGTGCCTGGAGTGTAGGGACAGCGAACACTGAAGCTTTCTTT. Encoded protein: CAWSVGTANTEAFF.

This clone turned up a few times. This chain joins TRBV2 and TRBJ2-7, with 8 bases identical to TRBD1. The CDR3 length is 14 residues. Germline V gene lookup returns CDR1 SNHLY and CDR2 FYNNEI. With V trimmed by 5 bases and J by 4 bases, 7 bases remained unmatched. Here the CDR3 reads CASSFRTGLYEQYF. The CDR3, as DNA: TGTGCCAGCAGTTTCCGGACAGGGCTGTACGAGCAGTACTTC.

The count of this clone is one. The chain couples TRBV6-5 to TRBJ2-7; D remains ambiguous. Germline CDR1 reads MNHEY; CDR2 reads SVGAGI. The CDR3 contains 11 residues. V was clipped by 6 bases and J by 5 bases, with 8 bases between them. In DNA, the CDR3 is TGTGCCAGCAGCTCTCCTGACGAGCAGTACTTC. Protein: CASSSPDEQYF.

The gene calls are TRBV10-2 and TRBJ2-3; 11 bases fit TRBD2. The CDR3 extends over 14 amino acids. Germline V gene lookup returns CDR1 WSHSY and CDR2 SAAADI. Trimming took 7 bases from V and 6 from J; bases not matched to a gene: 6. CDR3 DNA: TGCGCCAGCATACCTAGCGGGGGGTTTGATACGCAGTATTTT. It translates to CASIPSGGFDTQYF.

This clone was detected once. In DNA, the CDR3 is TGTGCCAGCAGCGTAGACACGGCGGGTGAGCAGTACTTC. Its translation: CASSVDTAGEQYF. The chain joins TRBV9 to TRBJ2-7; weak D call: TRBD2 (5 bases). The CDR3 is made up of 13 amino acids. Between the trimmed V and J ends, which lost 0 bases and 7 bases, there was a span of 11 bases. Germline CDR1 reads SGDLS; CDR2 reads YYNGEE. Full variable domain (rest looked up from reference TRBV9 and TRBJ2-7): DSGVTQTPKHLITATGQRVTLRCSPRSGDLSVYWYQQSLDQGLQFLIQYYNGEERAKGNILERFSAQQFPDLHSELNLSSLELGDSALYFCASSVDTAGEQYFGPGTRLTVT.

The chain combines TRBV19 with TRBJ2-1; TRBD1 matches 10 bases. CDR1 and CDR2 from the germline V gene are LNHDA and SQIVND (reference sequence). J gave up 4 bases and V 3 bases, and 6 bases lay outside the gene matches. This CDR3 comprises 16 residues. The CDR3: CASSIGGGQGYNEQFF. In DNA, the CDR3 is TGTGCCAGTAGTATCGGGGGGGGACAGGGGTACAATGAGCAGTTCTTC.

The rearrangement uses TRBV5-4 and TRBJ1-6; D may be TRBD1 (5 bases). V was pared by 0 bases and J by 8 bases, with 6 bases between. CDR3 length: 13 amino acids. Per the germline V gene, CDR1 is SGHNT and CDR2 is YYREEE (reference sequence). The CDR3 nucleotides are TGTGCCAGCAGCTTGGGGGGCGATTCACCCCTCCACTTT. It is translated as CASSLGGDSPLHF.

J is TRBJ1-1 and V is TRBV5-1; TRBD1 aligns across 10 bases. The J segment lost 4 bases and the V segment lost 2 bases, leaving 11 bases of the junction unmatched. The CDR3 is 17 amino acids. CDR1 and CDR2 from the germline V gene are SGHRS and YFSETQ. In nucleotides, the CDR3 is TGCGCCAGCAGCTTCACCGGGACAGGGGATTTTGGCACTGAAGCTTTCTTT. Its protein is CASSFTGTGDFGTEAFF.

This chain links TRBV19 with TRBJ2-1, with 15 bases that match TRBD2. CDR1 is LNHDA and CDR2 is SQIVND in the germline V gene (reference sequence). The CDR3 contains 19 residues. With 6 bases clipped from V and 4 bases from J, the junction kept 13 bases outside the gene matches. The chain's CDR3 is CASRPPRGTSGGPYNEQFF. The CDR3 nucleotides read TGTGCCAGTAGACCCCCTAGGGGGACTAGCGGGGGGCCGTACAATGAGCAGTTCTTC.

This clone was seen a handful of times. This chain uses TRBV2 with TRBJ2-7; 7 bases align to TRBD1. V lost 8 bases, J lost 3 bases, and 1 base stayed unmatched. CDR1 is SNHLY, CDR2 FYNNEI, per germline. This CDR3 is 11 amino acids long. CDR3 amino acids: CASGDSYEQYF. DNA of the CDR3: TGTGCCAGCGGGGACAGCTACGAGCAGTACTTC.